The clone carrying this TCR beta chain was counted at least ten times. After removal of 5 bases from V and 2 bases from J, the junction contained 4 bases not matched to a gene. The CDR3 is 14 residues long. CDR1 is MGHDK and CDR2 is SYGVNS in the germline V gene. The data stem from a study of neurological immune-mediated disorders. Time point described: longitudinal time-point 1 (baseline). TCRdb called the 5' RACE reads again in MiXCR, with one record for every CDR3 protein. The sample carries tens of thousands of distinct CDR3 sequences, about 13% recorded once. The source is a female donor with HTLV-1-associated myelopathy (HAM/TSP). The sample consisted of PBMCs. The chain combines TRBV25-1 with TRBJ2-3, with 7 bases identical to TRBD2. The CDR3 spells CASSRLATTDTQYF. Written as DNA, the CDR3 is TGTGCCAGCAGTCGACTAGCCACCACAGATACGCAGTATTTT.